The next 21 T cell receptor beta chains were all read from a single sample in a study of spatial heterogeneity in lung cancer. Findings and limits, study-wide: One measure, the expanded intratumoral alpha and beta TCR count, tracked tumor mutation counts.

No antigens are known for them. Time point here: sample taken at primary tumor resection. TCRdb reanalysed the 5' RACE reads using MiXCR and keeps one entry per CDR3 protein. The table lists 15,000 to 20,000 distinct CDR3 sequences, around 6.5% of them singletons. The source material was lung tumor tissue, sampled at surgery. The receptor source for this set is a female donor with early-stage non-small cell lung cancer.

This clonotype appeared many times. V usage is TRBV5-6 and J usage is TRBJ1-1; D is undetermined. Germline loops: CDR1 SGHDT, CDR2 YYEEEE. The ends were cut back, 4 bases at V and 3 bases at J, with 19 bases in the middle. The CDR3 is made up of 16 amino acids. As DNA, the CDR3 is TGTGCCAGCAGCCGCGGCCTCTCGACCTCGTACACTGAAGCTTTCTTT. This translates into CASSRGLSTSYTEAFF.

This clonotype has a count of ten or more. This chain links TRBV7-2 with TRBJ1-1, with 9 bases lining up with TRBD1. The CDR3 length is 13 residues. After removal of 2 bases from V and 6 bases from J, the junction contained 1 base not matched to a gene. Germline CDR1 is SGHTA and CDR2 is FQGNSA. The chain's CDR3 is CASSLRDRAEAFF. CDR3 sequence (DNA): TGTGCCAGCAGCTTAAGGGACAGGGCTGAAGCTTTCTTT. The whole variable domain, remainder taken from reference TRBV7-2 and TRBJ1-1, is GAGVSQSPSNKVTEKGKDVELRCDPISGHTALYWYRQSLGQGLEFLIYFQGNSAPDKSGLPSDRFSAERTGGSVSTLTIQRTQQEDSAVYLCASSLRDRAEAFFGQGTRLTVV.

This clonotype was observed many times. V is TRBV10-3 and J is TRBJ2-7, with D possibly matching TRBD1 (6 bases). The CDR3 is 15 amino acids. Trimming cost V 10 bases and J 3 bases, with 22 bases left between them. Per the germline V gene, CDR1 is ENHRY and CDR2 is SYGVKD. In nucleotides, the CDR3 is TGTGCCAGCAGAAATACAAAAGGACAGATCTACGAGCAGTACTTC. Protein: CASRNTKGQIYEQYF.

At least ten counts were recorded for this clonotype. This chain links TRBV7-6 with TRBJ2-1; D gene unclear. This CDR3 spans 14 amino acids. V was clipped by 4 bases and J by 6 bases, with 13 bases between them. Germline assignment: CDR1 SGHVS and CDR2 FNYEAQ. CDR3 protein: CASSSSSIGNEQFF. The CDR3 bases are TGTGCCAGCAGCTCGTCTTCGATAGGCAATGAGCAGTTCTTC.

This clonotype was seen repeatedly, ten times or more. The V call is TRBV9, the J call TRBJ1-1; D is undetermined. This CDR3 has 13 amino acids. Trimming left V 9 bases short and J 0 bases short, with 12 bases between. Germline CDR1 and CDR2: SGDLS and YYNGEE. The CDR3 DNA follows: TGTGCCACCGGGCGGGGTATGAACACTGAAGCTTTCTTT. This encodes CATGRGMNTEAFF.

A few counts support this clonotype. The chain employs TRBV6-2 or TRBV6-3 and TRBJ2-1; TRBD2 aligns across 9 bases. V shed 5 bases, J shed 6 bases, and the junction held 11 bases outside the gene matches. CDR1 MNHEY and CDR2 SVGEGT come from the germline V gene. The CDR3 covers 16 residues. The chain's CDR3 is CASSRPRAGGTNEQFF. In DNA form, the CDR3 reads TGTGCCAGCAGTCGCCCGAGGGCGGGAGGGACCAATGAGCAGTTCTTC.

This clonotype came up a few times. The gene calls are TRBV4-3 and TRBJ2-3, with 11 bases fitting TRBD2. Per germline, CDR1 LGHNA and CDR2 YSLEER. The CDR3 loop spans 17 amino acids. With 1 base clipped from V and 2 bases from J, the junction kept 5 bases outside the gene matches. The CDR3 bases are TGCGCCAGCAGCCAAGGACTAGCGGGGAGCCTCACAGATACGCAGTATTTT. As protein: CASSQGLAGSLTDTQYF.

Worth noting for this clonotype: It may be a read error: a sequence one base away is much more abundant. This chain connects TRBV4-3 to TRBJ2-1; 8 nucleotides line up with TRBD1. This CDR3 is built from 15 residues. The trim removed 3 bases at V and 7 bases at J, leaving 8 bases unmatched. Germline values: CDR1 LGHNA, CDR2 YSLEER. The CDR3 region has the DNA TGCGCCAGCAGCCACCAACAGGGGGAGCGAAATGAGCAGTTCTTC. Translated: CASSHQQGERNEQFF.

This clonotype was counted at least ten times. The chain uses TRBV7-2 and TRBJ2-3, with 8 bases matching TRBD2. Germline values: CDR1 SGHTA, CDR2 FQGNSA. V was clipped by 4 bases and J by 4 bases; unmatched bases: 4. There are 14 residues in the CDR3. The CDR3 reads CASSYATSADTQYF. CDR3 bases: TGTGCCAGCAGCTACGCGACTAGCGCAGATACGCAGTATTTT. The full variable domain, with the rest looked up from reference TRBV7-2 and TRBJ2-3, is GAGVSQSPSNKVTEKGKDVELRCDPISGHTALYWYRQSLGQGLEFLIYFQGNSAPDKSGLPSDRFSAERTGGSVSTLTIQRTQQEDSAVYLCASSYATSADTQYFGPGTRLTVL.

In its sample, this clonotype was seen many times. This chain joins TRBV28 and TRBJ2-1; 8 bases agree with TRBD2. Trimming cost V 2 bases and J 2 bases; bases outside gene matches: 5. From germline, CDR1 is MDHEN and CDR2 SYDVKM. The CDR3 loop spans 16 amino acids. The chain's CDR3 is CASSLLAGGPYNEQFF. The DNA for the CDR3 is TGTGCCAGCAGTTTACTGGCGGGAGGACCCTACAATGAGCAGTTCTTC.

This clonotype appeared many times. The V and J genes are TRBV6-1 and TRBJ2-3; TRBD1 agrees at 9 bases. The trim removed 8 bases at V and 4 bases at J, leaving 10 bases unmatched. Germline V CDR1 and CDR2: MNHNS, SASEGT. The CDR3 has 15 amino acids. CDR3 DNA sequence: TGTGCCAGCCCGAAGGCACAGGGGGCGGCAGATACGCAGTATTTT. Translation: CASPKAQGAADTQYF.

The table lists this clonotype with many counts. CDR3 DNA sequence: TGTGCCAGCAGTTCCGCCGGGACTAGCGGGACGGATGAGCAGTTCTTC. Translated, it gives CASSSAGTSGTDEQFF. The V call is TRBV28, the J call TRBJ2-1, with 13 bases aligning to TRBD2. The trim removed 4 bases at V and 8 bases at J, leaving 8 bases unmatched. This CDR3 spans 16 amino acids. Per germline, CDR1 MDHEN and CDR2 SYDVKM.

This clonotype was seen ten or more times. The chain recombines TRBV28 with TRBJ1-2, with D perhaps TRBD1 (5 bases). This CDR3 region has 15 residues. Trimming took 8 bases from V and 5 from J, leaving 21 bases between them. Germline V gives CDR1 MDHEN, CDR2 SYDVKM. The CDR3 loop reads CASVTLGGKRYGYTF. Here the CDR3 DNA reads TGTGCCAGCGTCACTCTGGGGGGGAAGAGATATGGCTACACCTTC.

This clonotype was counted many times. J is TRBJ1-3 and V is TRBV6-1; no firm D call. In germline, CDR1 is MNHNS, CDR2 SASEGT. This CDR3 comprises 16 residues. V lost 6 bases and J lost 3, with 18 bases in between. The DNA for the CDR3 is TGTGCCAGCAGGTACCTTGCAGAGACTCGTGGAAACACCATATATTTT. The encoded protein is CASRYLAETRGNTIYF.

This clonotype showed up many times. J is TRBJ2-7 and V is TRBV20-1, with D perhaps matching TRBD2 (5 bases). This CDR3 spans 16 amino acids. Trimming took 0 bases from V and 6 from J, leaving 21 bases between them. CDR1 and CDR2 from the germline V gene are DFQATT and SNEGSKA (reference sequence). CDR3 region: CSARDTWKSGLGEQYF. In nucleotides, the CDR3 is TGCAGTGCTAGAGATACGTGGAAAAGCGGCCTTGGCGAGCAGTACTTC.

The chain links TRBV7-8 to TRBJ1-1; 7 bases line up with TRBD1. Unmatched junction bases numbered 13, after V lost 5 bases and J lost 4 bases. The CDR3 runs to 16 residues. Germline V CDR1 and CDR2: SGHVS, FQNEAQ. As DNA, the CDR3 is TGTGCCAGCAGCAACCTACGGGCAGGGGGAGCCACTGAAGCTTTCTTT. This codes for CASSNLRAGGATEAFF.

By sample share, this clonotype is medium-sized. This chain's CDR3 is CASSLVENTEAFF. For the CDR3, the DNA is TGTGCCAGCAGTTTAGTGGAGAACACTGAAGCTTTCTTT. V usage is TRBV12-3 or TRBV12-4 and J usage is TRBJ1-1, with D unresolved. CDR3 length: 13 amino acids. The V end lost 1 base, the J end lost 1 base, and 4 bases lay between the germline ends.

This clonotype has just a few counts. This chain joins TRBV6-6 and TRBJ2-7; the D is unclear. With 0 bases removed from V and 2 bases from J, the gap between germline ends came to 11 bases. This CDR3 spans 15 amino acids. Germline values: CDR1 MNHNY, CDR2 SVGAGI (reference sequence). This CDR3 is CASSYSIDGPYEQYF. The CDR3 nucleotides read TGTGCCAGCAGTTACTCGATAGACGGCCCCTACGAGCAGTACTTC.

This clonotype showed up many times. The chain carries TRBV6-2 or TRBV6-3 and TRBJ2-7, with D possibly being TRBD2 (6 bases). V was trimmed by 6 bases and J by 2 bases, leaving 20 bases between them. CDR3 length equals 16 residues. Germline lookup yields CDR1 MNHEY and CDR2 SVGEGT. CDR3 bases: TGTGCCAGCAGAGGACTTACGGGACTCTCGCCCTACGAGCAGTACTTC. It codes for CASRGLTGLSPYEQYF.

By share of the sample, this clonotype is medium-sized (0.01 to 0.1%). The CDR3 protein is CASSVVPTPGSNTEAFF. The CDR3 DNA sequence: TGTGCCAGCAGCGTAGTACCCACCCCAGGGTCGAACACTGAAGCTTTCTTT. The chain carries TRBV9 and TRBJ1-1; D is perhaps TRBD1 (5 bases). V lost 0 bases and J 1 base, leaving 16 bases between the germline ends. The length of the CDR3 is 17 residues. Germline values: CDR1 SGDLS, CDR2 YYNGEE.

The rearrangement links TRBV28 to TRBJ1-4, with a tentative D call TRBD1 (5 bases). The CDR3 spans 16 residues. CDR1 is MDHEN and CDR2 is SYDVKM in the germline V gene. V lost 6 bases, J lost 5 bases, and 19 bases lay in between. This CDR3 is CASSRVGAGRNEKLFF. The DNA of the CDR3 is TGTGCCAGCAGCAGGGTAGGGGCAGGGCGCAATGAAAAACTGTTTTTT.